This TCR beta chain was identified in a study of blood T cell repertoires in COVID-19 (dated by TCRdb to about 2020). Regarding the study in general: The collaborator samples originated in the United States, Italy and Spain and spanned the acute and convalescent phases of COVID-19. The material from the prospective study consisted of cDNA or gDNA derived from T cells, B-cell-depleted T cells, or PBMCs. The dataset comprised deeply sampled blood TCRbeta repertoires from subjects exposed to, actively infected with, or recovered from COVID-19. A freely available public database, intended as a resource for researchers studying the immune response to SARS-CoV-2, is where the repertoires were released. The samples were drawn from two sources: the first 160 participants of the ongoing ImmuneRACE study, and 1,254 subjects contributed by 6 global collaborators. Sample metadata almost always included a de-identified subject ID, COVID-19 status, age in years and sex. Where HLA class I and class II types were available, the types were taken from metadata supplied by the sample provider, not from assay-based typing.

In the prospective study, participants were roughly 18 to 100 years old, resided in about 25 geographic areas of the United States, and were enrolled through a virtual design. Cohort assignment in the prospective study relied on participant-reported clinical history from a screening survey and a study questionnaire. Recovered participants in ImmuneRACE Cohort 3 were defined as having two consecutive negative NP/OP PCR tests, clearance from a healthcare professional, or resolution of symptoms. Mobile phlebotomists in the prospective study collected whole blood, serum and a nasopharyngeal or oropharyngeal swab from every participant. Participants in the prospective study had the option to provide additional blood draws and questionnaires over a 2-month period. Blood samples from the prospective study were shipped frozen or at room temperature prior to DNA extraction. The paper's findings and limits, for the study overall: Clinical and demographic metadata were provided uncurated, with the amount varying by source and participant.

V has 1 base trimmed and J has 3 bases trimmed; junction bases matching no gene number 5. CDR1 and CDR2 (LGHNT, FRNRAP) derive from the germline V gene. There are 16 amino acids in the CDR3, from cysteine to phenylalanine inclusive. The CDR3 DNA has 48 bases and is translated from base 1. TCRbeta CDR3 regions were amplified from genomic DNA by means of the immunoSEQ Assay, a bias-controlled multiplex PCR. The paper's data handling went like this. The number of nucleated cells in each sample was estimated by amplification of reference gene primers within the assay. To quantify the absolute abundance of each unique TCRbeta CDR3 rearrangement, sequence reads were collapsed and filtered. Productive Simpson clonality was computed per sample as the square root of Simpson's diversity index over productive rearrangements. TCRdb obtained this table from immuneACCESS and retained in-frame rearrangements with V and J assigned. These tables miss some clones; where compared with another copy, unresolved V genes account for less than half of the shortfall, and the remainder is unexplained. V and J calls and clone size come straight from that table; D and trimming were deduced from the DNA. This sample lists around 150,000 clones; roughly 80% were detected once. The ten largest clonotypes hold around 7.8% of the sample.

This clone showed up just once. No antigen is known for it. Per-base qualities were not stored, and no clone one base away is much larger. The chain is assembled from TRBV12-5 and TRBJ2-1, with TRBD2 matching 8 junction bases. This clonotype originated in a man aged 45-60 years who had recovered from COVID-19. Sequencing was carried out using PBMCs or T cells enriched from blood (not recorded which). The CDR3 has the sequence CASGLDRGGIYNEQFF. The DNA is TGTGCTAGTGGTTTGGATCGGGGGGGGATCTACAATGAGCAGTTCTTC.